This TCR beta chain was documented in a study of blood T cell repertoires in COVID-19. Study at large: The origin of the acute and convalescent COVID-19 samples was the United States, Italy and Spain.

As processed by the authors: It was from reference gene primer amplification that nucleated cell counts were estimated. Assay: immunoSEQ multiplex PCR; the TCRdb copy retains only in-frame clones and omits some. Clonal size and the V and J genes are those of that table, whereas D and trimming came from the DNA. The data show about 180,000 clones, about 86% seen once. Germline V gives CDR1 LGHNA, CDR2 YNFKEQ. The CDR3 runs to 16 residues. Trimming left V 1 base short and J 1 base short, with 10 bases between. In Seattle, patients joined the study during active infection and were tracked longitudinally.

The sequenced sample was peripheral blood. V usage is TRBV4-2 and J usage is TRBJ2-2; tentatively, D is TRBD1 (5 bases). This sequence originates from a woman in her seventies with COVID-19, enrolled during active disease. CDR3 region: CASSQGFRGNTGELFF. Here the CDR3 DNA reads TGTGCCAGCAGCCAAGGGTTTAGGGGGAACACCGGGGAGCTGTTTTTT.